This TCR beta chain was identified in a study of cytomegalovirus exposure and HLA in healthy donors. General study findings and limits: No immune exposure information besides CMV serostatus was available.

This clone was counted a single time. Its antigen remains unidentified. This CDR3 is built from 15 residues. CDR1 and CDR2 from the germline V gene are MNHNS and SASEGT. PCR employed 60 Vbeta and 13 Jbeta primers. Some clones are missing from TCRdb's copy, which holds only in-frame ones; the method was immunoSEQ multiplex PCR. Here the sample spans about 170,000 clones, 70% to 90% being singletons. The chain carries TRBV6-1 and TRBJ2-5, with TRBD2 matching over 10 bases. The DNA end is a closer match to TRBJ2-7, so the J assignment may be wrong. The receptor was derived from a woman under 30 in good health and CMV-seronegative. The sequenced material came from PBMCs. As DNA, the CDR3 is TGTGCCAGCAGTGAATCTAGCGGGGGCCCCTACGAGCAGTACTTC. This encodes CASSESSGGPYEQYF.